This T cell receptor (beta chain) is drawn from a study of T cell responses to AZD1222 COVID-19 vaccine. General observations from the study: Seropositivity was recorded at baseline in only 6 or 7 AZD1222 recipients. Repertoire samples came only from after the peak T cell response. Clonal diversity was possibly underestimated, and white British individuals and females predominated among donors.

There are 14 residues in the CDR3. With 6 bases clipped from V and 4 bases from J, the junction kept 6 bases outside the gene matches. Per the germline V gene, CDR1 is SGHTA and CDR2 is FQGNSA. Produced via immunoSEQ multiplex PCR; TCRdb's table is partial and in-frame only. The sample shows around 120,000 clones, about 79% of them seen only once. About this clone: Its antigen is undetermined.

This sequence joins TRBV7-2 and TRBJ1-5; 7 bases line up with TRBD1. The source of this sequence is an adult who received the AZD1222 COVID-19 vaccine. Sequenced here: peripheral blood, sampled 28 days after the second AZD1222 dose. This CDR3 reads CASSRTGHNQPQHF. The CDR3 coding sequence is TGTGCCAGCAGTCGGACAGGTCATAATCAGCCCCAGCATTTT.